These 8 T cell receptor beta chains came from one sample sequenced in a study of cytomegalovirus exposure and HLA in healthy donors (TCRdb year 2017). Libraries were prepared through the immunoSEQ multiplex PCR assay. For the multiplex PCR, a mixture combining 60 forward primers for TCR Vbeta segments and 13 reverse primers for TCR Jbeta segments was used. Imported from immuneACCESS, the table was reduced by TCRdb to in-frame sequences with V and J called. These copies leave out some clones; in studies compared against another copy, an unresolved V gene accounts for under half, and the cause of the remainder is not known. A total of around 70,000 clones appear in this sample, 62% of them only once. 2.5% to 3% of the sample goes to the ten largest clones. The material sequenced was PBMCs. These receptors all stem from a man aged 25-45 years in good health and CMV-seronegative.

The CDR3 DNA follows: TGTGCCAGCAGCCTGAGGGCTGGGACAGAAGAGACCCAGTACTTC. It encodes CASSLRAGTEETQYF. This rearrangement joins TRBV11-3 to TRBJ2-5; TRBD1 aligns across 7 bases. J gave up 3 bases and V 5 bases, and 9 bases lay outside the gene matches. Germline V gene sequence: CDR1 SGHNT, CDR2 YENEEA. This CDR3 contains 15 residues.

This chain connects TRBV7-9 to TRBJ1-5; D may be TRBD1 (6 bases). CDR1 and CDR2 (germline): SEHNR, FQNEAQ (reference sequence). CDR3 length: 16 residues. The V and J ends lost 5 bases and 0 bases respectively, with 14 bases between them. CDR3 DNA: TGTGCCAGCAGCCGCGCCGGGACACCTAGCAATCAGCCCCAGCATTTT. The encoded protein is CASSRAGTPSNQPQHF.

The chain employs TRBV30 and TRBJ1-2; 9 bases agree with TRBD1. The CDR3 consists of 16 residues. Germline values: CDR1 GTSNPN, CDR2 SVGIG (reference sequence). The ends lost 3 bases at V and 0 bases at J; junction bases unmatched: 8. The DNA for the CDR3 is TGTGCCTGGAGGGCCCCCGGACAGGGGCCTAACTATGGCTACACCTTC. Translation gives CAWRAPGQGPNYGYTF.

This clone was picked up a small number of times. The chain employs TRBV30 and TRBJ2-4, with 8 bases lining up with TRBD1. V dropped 0 bases and J dropped 3; count of bases not matched to a gene: 1. Germline CDR1 is GTSNPN and CDR2 is SVGIG (reference sequence). The CDR3 is 14 amino acids. The CDR3 DNA is TGTGCCTGGAGTGTAGGACAGGGCAAAAACATTCAGTACTTC. Translated, it gives CAWSVGQGKNIQYF.

The chain links TRBV2 to TRBJ2-3; D gene uncertain. CDR3 length: 10 amino acids. The V and J ends lost 8 bases and 8 bases respectively, with 8 bases between them. Germline lookup yields CDR1 SNHLY and CDR2 FYNNEI. The CDR3: CASLASTQYF. Here the CDR3 DNA reads TGTGCCAGCTTGGCAAGTACGCAGTATTTT.

The chain's CDR3 is CASSYIREAYRYTF. CDR3 in DNA: TGTGCCAGCAGTTACATCAGGGAGGCATATCGCTACACCTTC. The chain carries TRBV6-5 and TRBJ1-2; D possibly corresponds to TRBD1 (5 bases). Trimming removed 2 bases from V and 9 bases from J, with 16 bases in between. In germline, CDR1 is MNHEY, CDR2 SVGAGI. The CDR3 consists of 14 residues.

The chain carries TRBV6-1 and TRBJ2-1; 16 nucleotides match TRBD2. With V trimmed by 2 bases and J by 14 bases, 6 bases remained unmatched. The germline V gene encodes CDR1 MNHNS and CDR2 SASEGT. The CDR3 contains 15 residues. For the CDR3, the DNA is TGTGCCAGCAGTGAACCGGGACTAGCGGGGGGGGTGGAGTTCTTC. This encodes CASSEPGLAGGVEFF.

The rearrangement uses TRBV4-2 and TRBJ1-2; a weak D match, TRBD1 (5 bases). The V gene lost 1 base and the J gene lost 0 bases, with 15 bases spanning the gap. This CDR3 is built from 17 residues. Germline V gene sequence: CDR1 LGHNA, CDR2 YNFKEQ. CDR3 region: CASSQGGAQLANYGYTF. CDR3 nucleotides: TGTGCCAGCAGCCAAGGGGGCGCCCAGTTAGCTAACTATGGCTACACCTTC.